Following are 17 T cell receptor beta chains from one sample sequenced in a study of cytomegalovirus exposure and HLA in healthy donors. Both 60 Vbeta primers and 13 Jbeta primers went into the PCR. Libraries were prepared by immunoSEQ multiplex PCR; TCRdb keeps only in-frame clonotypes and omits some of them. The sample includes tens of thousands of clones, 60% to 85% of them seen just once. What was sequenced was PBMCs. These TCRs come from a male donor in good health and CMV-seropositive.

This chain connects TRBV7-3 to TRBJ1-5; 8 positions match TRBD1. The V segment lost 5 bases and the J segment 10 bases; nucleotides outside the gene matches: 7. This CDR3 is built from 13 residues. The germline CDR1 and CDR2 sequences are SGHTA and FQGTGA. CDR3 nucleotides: TGTGCCAGCAGCCCACAGGGGGGGGCTCCCCAGCATTTT. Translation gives CASSPQGGAPQHF.

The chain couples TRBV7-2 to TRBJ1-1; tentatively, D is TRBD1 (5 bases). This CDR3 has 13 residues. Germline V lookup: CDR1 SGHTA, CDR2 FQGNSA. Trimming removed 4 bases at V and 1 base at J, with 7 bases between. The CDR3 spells CASSSDRNTEAFF. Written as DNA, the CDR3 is TGTGCCAGCAGCTCCGACAGGAACACTGAAGCTTTCTTT.

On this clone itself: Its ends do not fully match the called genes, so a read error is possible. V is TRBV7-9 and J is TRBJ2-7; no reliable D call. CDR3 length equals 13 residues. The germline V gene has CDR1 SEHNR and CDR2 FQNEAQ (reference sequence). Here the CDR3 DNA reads TGTTCCAGCAGCTTATTCAACGGCTACGAGCAGTACTTC. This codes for CSSSLFNGYEQYF.

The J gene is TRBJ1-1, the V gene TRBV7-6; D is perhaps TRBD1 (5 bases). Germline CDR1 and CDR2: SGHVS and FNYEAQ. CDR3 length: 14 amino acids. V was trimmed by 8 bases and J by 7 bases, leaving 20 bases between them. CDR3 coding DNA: TGTGCCAGCGCTGATATTAGGAGGGACGGTGAAGCTTTCTTT. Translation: CASADIRRDGEAFF. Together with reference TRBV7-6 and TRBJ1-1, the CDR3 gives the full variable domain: GAGVSQSPRYKVTKRGQDVALRCDPISGHVSLYWYRQALGQGPEFLTYFNYEAQQDKSGLPNDRFSAERPEGSISTLTIQRTEQRDSAMYRCASADIRRDGEAFFGQGTRLTVV.

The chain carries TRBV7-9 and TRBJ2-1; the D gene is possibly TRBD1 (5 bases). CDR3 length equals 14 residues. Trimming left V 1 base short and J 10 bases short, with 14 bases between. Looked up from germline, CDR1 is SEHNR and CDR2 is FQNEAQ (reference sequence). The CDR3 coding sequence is TGTGCCAGCAGCTTAGGCCTGACAGAAGAAGAGCAGTTCTTC. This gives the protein CASSLGLTEEEQFF.

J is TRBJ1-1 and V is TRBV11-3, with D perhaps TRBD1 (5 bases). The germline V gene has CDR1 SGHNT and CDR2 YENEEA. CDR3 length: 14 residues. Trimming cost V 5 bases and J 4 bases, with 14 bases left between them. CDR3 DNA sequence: TGTGCCAGCAGCCTAGGGACCGGGAGCACTGAAGCTTTCTTT. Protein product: CASSLGTGSTEAFF. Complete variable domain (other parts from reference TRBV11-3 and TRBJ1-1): EAGVVQSPRYKIIEKKQPVAFWCNPISGHNTLYWYLQNLGQGPELLIRYENEEAVDDSQLPKDRFSAERLKGVDSTLKIQPAELGDSAVYLCASSLGTGSTEAFFGQGTRLTVV.

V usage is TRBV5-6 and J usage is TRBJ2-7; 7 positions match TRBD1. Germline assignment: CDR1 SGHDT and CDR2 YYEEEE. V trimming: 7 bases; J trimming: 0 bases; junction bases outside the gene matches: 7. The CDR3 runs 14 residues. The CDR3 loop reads CASRRTGLSYEQYF. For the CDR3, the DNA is TGTGCCAGCCGTCGGACAGGACTCTCCTACGAGCAGTACTTC.

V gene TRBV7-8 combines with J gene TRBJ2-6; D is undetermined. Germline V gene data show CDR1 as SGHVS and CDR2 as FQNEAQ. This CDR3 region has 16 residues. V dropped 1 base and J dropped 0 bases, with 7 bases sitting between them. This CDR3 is CASSLEQLSGANVLTF. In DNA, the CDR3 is TGTGCCAGCAGCTTAGAACAGCTCTCTGGGGCCAACGTCCTGACTTTC. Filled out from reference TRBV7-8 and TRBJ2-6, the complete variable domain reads GAGVSQSPRYKVAKRGQDVALRCDPISGHVSLFWYQQALGQGPEFLTYFQNEAQLDKSGLPSDRFFAERPEGSVSTLKIQRTQQEDSAVYLCASSLEQLSGANVLTFGAGSRLTVL.

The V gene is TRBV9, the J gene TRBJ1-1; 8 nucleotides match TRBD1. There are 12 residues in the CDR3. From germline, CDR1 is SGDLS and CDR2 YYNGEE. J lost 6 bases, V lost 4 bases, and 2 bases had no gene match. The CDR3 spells CASSKQGAEAFF. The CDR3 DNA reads TGTGCCAGCAGCAAACAGGGGGCTGAAGCTTTCTTT.

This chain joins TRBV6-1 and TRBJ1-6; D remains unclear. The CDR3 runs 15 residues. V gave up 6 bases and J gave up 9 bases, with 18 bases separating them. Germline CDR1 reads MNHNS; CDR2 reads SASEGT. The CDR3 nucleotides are TGTGCCAGCAGCCGGCCCCTTATTTGGAGTTCACCCCTCCACTTT. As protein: CASSRPLIWSSPLHF.

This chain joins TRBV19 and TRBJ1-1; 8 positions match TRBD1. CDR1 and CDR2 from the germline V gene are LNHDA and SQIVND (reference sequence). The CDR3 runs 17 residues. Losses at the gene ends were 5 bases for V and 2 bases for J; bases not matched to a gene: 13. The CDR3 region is CASSHWDRPRENTEAFF. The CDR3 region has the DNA TGTGCCAGTAGTCACTGGGACAGGCCCAGAGAAAACACTGAAGCTTTCTTT.

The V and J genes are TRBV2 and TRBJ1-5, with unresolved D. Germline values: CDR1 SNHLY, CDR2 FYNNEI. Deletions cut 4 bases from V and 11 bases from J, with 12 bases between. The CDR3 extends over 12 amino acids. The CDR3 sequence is CASSGGPRAQHF. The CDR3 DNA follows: TGTGCCAGCAGTGGAGGGCCCCGGGCCCAGCATTTT.

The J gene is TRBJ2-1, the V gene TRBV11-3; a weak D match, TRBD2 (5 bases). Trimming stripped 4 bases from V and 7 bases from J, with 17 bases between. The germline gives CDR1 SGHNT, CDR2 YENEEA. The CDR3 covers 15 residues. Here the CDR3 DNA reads TGTGCCAGCAGCTCGGGCAACGGGATCGGGAATGAGCAGTTCTTC. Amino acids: CASSSGNGIGNEQFF.

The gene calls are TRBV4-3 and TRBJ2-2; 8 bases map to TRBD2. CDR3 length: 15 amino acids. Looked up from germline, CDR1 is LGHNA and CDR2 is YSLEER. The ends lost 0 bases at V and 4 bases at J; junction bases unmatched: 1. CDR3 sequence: CASSQESGSTGELFF. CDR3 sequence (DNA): TGCGCCAGCAGCCAAGAGAGCGGGAGCACCGGGGAGCTGTTTTTT.

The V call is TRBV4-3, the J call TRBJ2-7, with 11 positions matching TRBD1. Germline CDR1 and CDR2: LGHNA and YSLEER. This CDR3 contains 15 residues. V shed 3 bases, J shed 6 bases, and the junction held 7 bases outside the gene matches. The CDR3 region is CASSHTGTGGAEQYF. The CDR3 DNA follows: TGCGCCAGCAGCCATACGGGGACAGGGGGGGCCGAGCAGTACTTC.

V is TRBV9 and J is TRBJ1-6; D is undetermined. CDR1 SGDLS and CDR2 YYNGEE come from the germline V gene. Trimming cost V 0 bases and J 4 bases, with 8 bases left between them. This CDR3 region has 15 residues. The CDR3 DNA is TGTGCCAGCAGCGTAGAAGGGAGGTATAATTCACCCCTCCACTTT. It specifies CASSVEGRYNSPLHF.

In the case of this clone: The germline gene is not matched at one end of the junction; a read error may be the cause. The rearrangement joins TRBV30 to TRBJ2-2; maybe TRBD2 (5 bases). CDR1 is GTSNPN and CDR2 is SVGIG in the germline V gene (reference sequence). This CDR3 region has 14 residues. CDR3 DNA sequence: TGTGTCTGGACCCGGGGTCTGAACACCGGGGAGCTGTTTTTT. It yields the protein CVWTRGLNTGELFF.